This TCR beta chain is drawn from a study of blood T cell repertoires in COVID-19. Original processing methods: Estimated nucleated cell counts came from reference gene primer amplification. TCRdb's table, derived via immunoSEQ multiplex PCR, lists solely in-frame clones and lacks some. That table furnishes V, J and clone size, whereas the DNA furnished D and trimming. Here the sample spans over 250,000 clones, approximately 89% being singletons. CDR3 length equals 14 residues. Trimming removed 0 bases from V and 5 bases from J, with 9 bases in between. Germline lookup yields CDR1 SGHAT and CDR2 FQNNGV.

The genes are TRBV11-2 and TRBJ2-3, with D possibly being TRBD2 (5 bases). Source material: peripheral blood. The receptor comes from a middle-aged man who had recovered from COVID-19. The DNA for the CDR3 is TGTGCCAGCAGCTTAGAGGCGGGCCGAGATACGCAGTATTTT. Translation gives CASSLEAGRDTQYF.